One and the same sample provided the 21 T cell receptor beta chains below, sequenced in a study of regulatory T cells in long-lasting Graves disease. Regarding time point: newly diagnosed GD, antithyroid drugs for less than 3 months. Scientists built the TCR library using RNA that was extracted from PBMCs. Construction of TCR beta libraries relied on iRepertoire HTBI primers and on Arm-PCR targeting CDR3 regions. Via MiXCR, TCRdb re-called the multiplex PCR reads, giving one row per CDR3 protein. This sample has 500,000 to 700,000 distinct CDR3 sequences, with about 16% found just once. This sample was shared with a second study, whose subject was T cells in Graves' hyperthyroidism and ophthalmopathy.

This material consisted of peripheral blood mononuclear cells (PBMCs), taken at new diagnosis, from a patient treated with antithyroid drugs. These receptors came from a young woman with Graves disease.

This clonotype appeared a few times. The chain employs TRBV29-1 and TRBJ2-3; D gene unclear. The germline CDR1 and CDR2 sequences are SQVTM and ANQGSEA. The CDR3 covers 12 residues. The V gene lost 5 bases and the J gene lost 2 bases, with 8 bases spanning the gap. The DNA for the CDR3 is TGCAGCGTTCGGCTAGACACAGATACGCAGTATTTT. This gives the protein CSVRLDTDTQYF.

This clonotype was counted between two and nine times. With a far larger clone one base away, a read error is the likely cause. The CDR3 here is CASSQRSGTSFSGEIQYF. CDR3 bases: TGTGCCAGCAGCCAACGATCCGGGACTAGCTTCTCGGGGGAGATCCAGTACTTC. The chain joins TRBV7-2 to TRBJ2-1, with 9 bases aligning to TRBD2. The end of the DNA aligns better with TRBJ2-5, so the J call may be wrong. The CDR3 contains 18 residues. Germline CDR1 SGHTA, CDR2 FQGNSA.

This chain joins TRBV19 and TRBJ2-7; 8 nucleotides align to TRBD2. The germline V gene has CDR1 LNHDA and CDR2 SQIVND (reference sequence). This CDR3 is 13 amino acids long. V trimming: 5 bases; J trimming: 7 bases; junction bases outside the gene matches: 7. In DNA, the CDR3 is TGTGCCAGTAGTCCGTCGGGAGGGGAGGAGCAGTACTTC. As protein: CASSPSGGEEQYF.

This clonotype has just a few counts. The CDR3, as DNA: TGTGCCTGGAGTGGGGGGGGCCCAGGACTCAATCAGCCCCAGCATTTT. It yields the protein CAWSGGGPGLNQPQHF. The V gene is TRBV30, the J gene TRBJ1-5; tentatively, D is TRBD1 (6 bases). The length of the CDR3 is 16 residues. Germline V lookup: CDR1 GTSNPN, CDR2 SVGIG (reference sequence). Trimming took off 1 base at V and 3 bases at J, with 16 bases between the two ends. Looking up the rest from reference TRBV30 and TRBJ1-5 gives the full variable domain: SQTIHQWPATLVQPVGSPLSLECTVEGTSNPNLYWYRQAAGRGLQLLFYSVGIGQISSEVPQNLSASRPQDRQFILSSKKLLLSDSGFYLCAWSGGGPGLNQPQHFGDGTRLSIL.

Remarks on this clonotype: Mismatch with germline at one junction end may stem from a read error. V and J are TRBV7-2 and TRBJ2-2; 10 bases map to TRBD1. Germline CDR1 is SGHTA and CDR2 is FQGNSA. The CDR3 loop spans 17 amino acids. CDR3 residues: CASSRQAGTGVTGEPFF. CDR3 in DNA: TGTGCCAGCAGCCGACAAGCTGGGACAGGGGTGACCGGGGAGCCGTTTTTT.

V and J are TRBV19 and TRBJ2-4; 10 nucleotides line up with TRBD2. The CDR3 is 19 amino acids. Germline loops: CDR1 LNHDA, CDR2 SQIVND (reference sequence). V gave up 2 bases and J gave up 0 bases; unmatched junction bases: 10. The CDR3 spells CASSIQAGAGGRAKNIQYF. As DNA, the CDR3 is TGTGCCAGTAGTATACAGGCAGGAGCGGGAGGGCGAGCCAAAAACATTCAGTACTTC.

This clonotype was seen repeatedly, ten times or more. The chain combines TRBV9 with TRBJ2-5, with TRBD2 matching 8 bases. V trimming: 7 bases; J trimming: 4 bases; junction bases outside the gene matches: 9. The CDR3 runs to 14 residues. Germline values: CDR1 SGDLS, CDR2 YYNGEE. The CDR3 DNA reads as TGTGCCAGCTCGAGCGGGAGAGGAAGAGAGACCCAGTACTTC. Its protein product is CASSSGRGRETQYF.

Notes on this clonotype: This may arise from a read error, as a much more abundant clone is one base away. The conserved final phenylalanine or tryptophan is absent from the CDR3, which likely points to a read error. The gene calls are TRBV28 and TRBJ1-6; D is ambiguous. The germline V gene encodes CDR1 MDHEN and CDR2 SYDVKM. The CDR3 consists of 14 residues. With 3 bases removed from V and 8 bases from J, the gap between germline ends came to 11 bases. CDR3 DNA: TGTGCCAGCAGTTTCAAGCCCCGAGATTCACCCCTCCACCTT. Its translation: CASSFKPRDSPLHL.

This clonotype came up a few times. The V gene is TRBV19, the J gene TRBJ2-7; maybe TRBD1 (6 bases). The CDR3 loop spans 13 amino acids. V was cut by 6 bases and J by 0 bases, with 9 bases left in between. Looked up from germline, CDR1 is LNHDA and CDR2 is SQIVND (reference sequence). The CDR3 reads CASSGQTSYEQYF. As DNA, the CDR3 is TGTGCCAGTAGCGGACAGACCTCCTACGAGCAGTACTTC. Supplemented by reference TRBV19 and TRBJ2-7, the full variable domain reads DGGITQSPKYLFRKEGQNVTLSCEQNLNHDAMYWYRQDPGQGLRLIYYSQIVNDFQKGDIAEGYSVSREKKESFPLTVTSAQKNPTAFYLCASSGQTSYEQYFGPGTRLTVT.

In this sample, this clonotype turned up many times. This chain links TRBV15 with TRBJ2-1; TRBD1 aligns across 7 bases. J gave up 2 bases and V 3 bases, and 7 bases lay outside the gene matches. Germline V CDR1 and CDR2: LNHNV, YYDKDF (reference sequence). CDR3 size: 16 residues. In DNA, the CDR3 is TGTGCCACCAGCAGGGAGACTCAGGGGGCCTACAATGAGCAGTTCTTC. The encoded protein is CATSRETQGAYNEQFF.

This clonotype has a count of ten or more. The V gene is TRBV7-6, the J gene TRBJ2-3; perhaps TRBD1 as D (5 bases). The CDR3 has 14 amino acids. CDR1 SGHVS and CDR2 FNYEAQ come from the germline V gene. V shed 6 bases and J shed 1 base, with 11 bases lying between them. The CDR3 loop reads CASRLQGGTDTQYF. CDR3 nucleotide sequence: TGTGCCAGCAGATTGCAGGGTGGCACAGATACGCAGTATTTT.

This clonotype has ten or more counts. The V gene is TRBV28, the J gene TRBJ1-4; TRBD1 might be the D (5 bases). The germline gives CDR1 MDHEN, CDR2 SYDVKM. Trimming cost V 5 bases and J 8 bases, with 15 bases left between them. The CDR3 spans 14 residues. This chain's CDR3 is CASSPGFTWEKLFF. CDR3 DNA sequence: TGTGCCAGCAGTCCAGGGTTTACGTGGGAAAAACTGTTTTTT.

This clonotype was counted a few times. The chain joins TRBV5-1 to TRBJ2-7, with 8 positions matching TRBD1. Germline V gives CDR1 SGHRS, CDR2 YFSETQ. This CDR3 comprises 16 residues. J gave up 0 bases and V 0 bases, and 5 bases lay outside the gene matches. This chain's CDR3 is CASSLGQGTSSYEQYF. In nucleotides, the CDR3 is TGCGCCAGCAGCTTGGGACAGGGGACGAGCTCCTACGAGCAGTACTTC.

This clonotype was counted many times. The chain uses TRBV5-1 and TRBJ1-1; maybe TRBD1 (6 bases). V was trimmed by 5 bases and J by 5 bases, leaving 16 bases between them. Germline assignment: CDR1 SGHRS and CDR2 YFSETQ. This CDR3 region has 14 residues. CDR3 amino acids: CASSWTDRGTEAFF. CDR3 nucleotides: TGCGCCAGCAGTTGGACGGACAGAGGGACTGAAGCTTTCTTT.

The rearrangement uses TRBV6-1 and TRBJ2-1, with a tentative D call TRBD2 (6 bases). Per the germline V gene, CDR1 is MNHNS and CDR2 is SASEGT. V was shortened by 4 bases and J by 8 bases, with 12 bases between the two germline ends. The CDR3 extends over 13 amino acids. CDR3 nucleotides: TGTGCCAGCAGTGGCACGGAGGGGTATGAGCAGTTCTTC. Residues: CASSGTEGYEQFF.

This clonotype was seen many times. CDR3 protein: CASSRTSGRGTNEQFF. The CDR3 bases are TGTGCCAGCAGCCGAACTAGCGGGAGGGGAACGAATGAGCAGTTCTTC. The V and J genes are TRBV7-2 and TRBJ2-1; TRBD2 matches 13 bases. Germline CDR1 SGHTA, CDR2 FQGNSA. The CDR3 sequence is 16 residues long. J lost 7 bases, V lost 5 bases, and 8 bases had no gene match.

With regard to this clonotype: It may be a read error: a sequence one base away is much more abundant. This sequence joins TRBV10-3 and TRBJ1-2; no definite D call. The V gene lost 6 bases and the J gene lost 2 bases, with 13 bases spanning the gap. The CDR3 consists of 14 residues. Germline CDR1 ENHRY, CDR2 SYGVKD. CDR3 coding DNA: TGTGCCATCAGGCTAGATCCGGGGAACTATGGCTACACCTTC. Translating it yields CAIRLDPGNYGYTF.

CDR3 protein: CSARLLNLDRGETYEQYF. The DNA of the CDR3 is TGCAGTGCTAGACTCCTAAACCTGGACAGGGGAGAGACCTACGAGCAGTACTTC. This chain connects TRBV20-1 to TRBJ2-7, with 9 positions matching TRBD1. The CDR3 covers 18 residues. Germline CDR1 and CDR2: DFQATT and SNEGSKA (reference sequence). V trimming: 2 bases; J trimming: 2 bases; junction bases outside the gene matches: 16.

The chain combines TRBV7-9 with TRBJ2-6; TRBD2 might be the D (6 bases). V gave up 2 bases and J gave up 13 bases, with 15 bases separating them. Germline assignment: CDR1 SEHNR and CDR2 FQNEAQ (reference sequence). This CDR3 comprises 14 residues. Here the CDR3 reads CASSLSGGTPVLTF. The DNA for the CDR3 is TGTGCCAGCAGCTTAAGCGGAGGGACCCCAGTCCTGACTTTC. The entire variable domain, with the rest obtained from reference TRBV7-9 and TRBJ2-6, is as follows: DTGVSQNPRHKITKRGQNVTFRCDPISEHNRLYWYRQTLGQGPEFLTYFQNEAQLEKSRLLSDRFSAERPKGSFSTLEIQRTEQGDSAMYLCASSLSGGTPVLTFGAGSRLTVL.

About this clonotype: This may be a read error, as it is one base from a much larger clone. The V gene is TRBV28, the J gene TRBJ2-4; D could derive from TRBD1 or TRBD2 (5 bases each). Trimming took off 5 bases at V and 2 bases at J, with 13 bases between the two ends. The germline CDR1 and CDR2 sequences are MDHEN and SYDVKM. The CDR3 loop spans 15 amino acids. CDR3 region: CASSVPGASKNIQYF. DNA of the CDR3: TGTGCCAGCAGTGTTCCCGGGGCTTCCAAAAACATTCAGTACTTC. Supplemented by reference TRBV28 and TRBJ2-4, the full variable domain reads DVKVTQSSRYLVKRTGEKVFLECVQDMDHENMFWYRQDPGLGLRLIYFSYDVKMKEKGDIPEGYSVSREKKERFSLILESASTNQTSMYLCASSVPGASKNIQYFGAGTRLSVL.

This clonotype was detected ten times or more. The chain links TRBV11-1 to TRBJ1-1; D may be TRBD1 (6 bases). V lost 2 bases to trimming and J lost 1 base, with 8 bases between them. Germline V lookup: CDR1 SGHAT, CDR2 FQDESV (reference sequence). This CDR3 is built from 14 residues. CDR3 sequence (DNA): TGTGCCAGCAGCTTAATGGGACAGAACACTGAAGCTTTCTTT. Protein sequence: CASSLMGQNTEAFF. The full variable domain, its missing parts supplied by reference TRBV11-1 and TRBJ1-1, is EAEVAQSPRYKITEKSQAVAFWCDPISGHATLYWYRQILGQGPELLVQFQDESVVDDSQLPKDRFSAERLKGVDSTLKIQPAELGDSAMYLCASSLMGQNTEAFFGQGTRLTVV.